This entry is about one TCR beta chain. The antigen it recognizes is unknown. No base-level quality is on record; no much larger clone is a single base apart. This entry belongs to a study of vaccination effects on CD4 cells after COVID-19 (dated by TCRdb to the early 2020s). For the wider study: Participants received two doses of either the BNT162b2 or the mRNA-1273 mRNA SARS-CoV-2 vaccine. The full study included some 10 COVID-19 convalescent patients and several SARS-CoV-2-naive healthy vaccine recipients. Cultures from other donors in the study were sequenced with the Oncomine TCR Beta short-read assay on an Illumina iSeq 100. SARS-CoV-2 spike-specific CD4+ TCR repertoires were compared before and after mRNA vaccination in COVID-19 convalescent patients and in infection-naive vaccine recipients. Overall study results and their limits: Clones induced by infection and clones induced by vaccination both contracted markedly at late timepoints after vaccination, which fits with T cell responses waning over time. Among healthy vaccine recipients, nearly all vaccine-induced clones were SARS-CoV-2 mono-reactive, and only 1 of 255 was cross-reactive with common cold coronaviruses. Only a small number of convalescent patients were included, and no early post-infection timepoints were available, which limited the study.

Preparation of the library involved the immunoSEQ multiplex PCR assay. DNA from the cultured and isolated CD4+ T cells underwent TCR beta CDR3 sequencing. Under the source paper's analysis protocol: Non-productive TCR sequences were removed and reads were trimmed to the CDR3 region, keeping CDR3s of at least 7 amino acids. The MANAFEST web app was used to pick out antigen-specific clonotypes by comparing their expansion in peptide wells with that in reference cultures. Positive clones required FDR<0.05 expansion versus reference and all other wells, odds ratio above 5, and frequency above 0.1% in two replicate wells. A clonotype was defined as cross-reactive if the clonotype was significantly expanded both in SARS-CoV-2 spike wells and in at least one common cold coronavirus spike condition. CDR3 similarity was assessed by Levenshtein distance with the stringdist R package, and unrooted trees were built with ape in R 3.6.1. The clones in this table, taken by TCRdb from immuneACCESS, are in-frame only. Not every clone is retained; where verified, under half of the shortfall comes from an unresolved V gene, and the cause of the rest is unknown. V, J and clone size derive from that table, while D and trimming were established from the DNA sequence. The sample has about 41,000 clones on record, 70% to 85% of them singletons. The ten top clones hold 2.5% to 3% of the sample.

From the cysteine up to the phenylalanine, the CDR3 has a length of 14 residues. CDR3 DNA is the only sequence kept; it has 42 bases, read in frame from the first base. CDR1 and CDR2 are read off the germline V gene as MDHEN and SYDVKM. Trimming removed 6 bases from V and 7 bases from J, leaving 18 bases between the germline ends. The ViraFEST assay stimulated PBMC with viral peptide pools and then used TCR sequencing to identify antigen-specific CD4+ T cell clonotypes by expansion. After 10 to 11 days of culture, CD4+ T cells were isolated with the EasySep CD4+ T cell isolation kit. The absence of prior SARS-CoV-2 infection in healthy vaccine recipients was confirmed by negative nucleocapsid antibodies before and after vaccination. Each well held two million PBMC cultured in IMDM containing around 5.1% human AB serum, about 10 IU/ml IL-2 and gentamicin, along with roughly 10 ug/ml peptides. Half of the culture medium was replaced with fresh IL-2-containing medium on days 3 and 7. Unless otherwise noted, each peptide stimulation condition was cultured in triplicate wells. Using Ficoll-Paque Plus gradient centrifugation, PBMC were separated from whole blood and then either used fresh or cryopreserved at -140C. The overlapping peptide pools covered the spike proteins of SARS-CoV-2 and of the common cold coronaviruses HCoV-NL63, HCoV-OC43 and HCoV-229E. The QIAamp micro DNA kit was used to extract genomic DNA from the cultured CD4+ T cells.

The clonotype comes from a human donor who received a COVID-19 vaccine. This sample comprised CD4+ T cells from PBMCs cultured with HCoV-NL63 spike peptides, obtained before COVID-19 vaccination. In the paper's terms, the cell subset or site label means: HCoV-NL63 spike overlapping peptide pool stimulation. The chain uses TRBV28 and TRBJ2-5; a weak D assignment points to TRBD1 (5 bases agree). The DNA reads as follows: TGTGCCAGCAGGCCCGGGCTGGACATTTCGACCCAGTACTTC. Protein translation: CASRPGLDISTQYF. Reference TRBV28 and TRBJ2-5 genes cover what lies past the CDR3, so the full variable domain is DVKVTQSSRYLVKRTGEKVFLECVQDMDHENMFWYRQDPGLGLRLIYFSYDVKMKEKGDIPEGYSVSREKKERFSLILESASTNQTSMYLCASRPGLDISTQYFGPGTRLLVL.